Listed here are 24 T cell receptor beta chains from one sample, sequenced in a study of human T cells and chemical hapten exposure. Time point: patch test 2, 6 weeks after DPC sensitization. Treatment defined: therapeutic diphenylcyclopropenone sensitization with weekly scalp DPC. Using its own MiXCR run on the RACE reads, TCRdb lists one record per CDR3 protein. This table holds roughly 100,000 distinct CDR3 sequences, around 9.3% found once. Sequenced here: whole blood, sampled in connection with sensitization to the hapten diphenylcyclopropenone (DPC). The receptors were gathered from a woman aged 40 to 55 with alopecia areata. Some clones in this sample may be carry-over from other donors' samples.

The table lists this clonotype with many counts. V usage is TRBV11-2 and J usage is TRBJ2-1; D unclear. The CDR3 totals 12 residues. Deletions cut 6 bases from V and 10 bases from J, with 13 bases between. The V gene's germline CDR1 is SGHAT and CDR2 FQNNGV. The CDR3 here is CASRHHNSEQFF. CDR3 DNA sequence: TGTGCCAGCAGGCACCACAATAGCGAGCAGTTCTTC.

This clonotype has ten or more counts. The genes are TRBV12-3 or TRBV12-4 and TRBJ2-3, with D possibly matching TRBD2 (5 bases). CDR3 size: 14 residues. Trimming stripped 4 bases from V and 4 bases from J, with 12 bases between. CDR3 amino acids: CASSYMGAADTQYF. The CDR3 DNA reads as TGTGCCAGCAGTTATATGGGAGCGGCAGATACGCAGTATTTT.

The chain carries TRBV6-2 or TRBV6-3 and TRBJ2-7, with 9 bases fitting TRBD2. Trimming at V came to 6 bases and at J to 12 bases, leaving 18 bases not matched to a gene. The CDR3 is 15 residues long. Germline V CDR1 and CDR2: MNHEY, SVGEGT. The CDR3 spells CASSSMTSGPREGYF. CDR3 DNA sequence: TGTGCCAGCAGCTCGATGACTAGCGGACCTAGGGAGGGGTACTTC.

The rearrangement joins TRBV29-1 to TRBJ2-5, with TRBD1 identical over 10 bases. Trimming cost V 1 base and J 4 bases; bases outside gene matches: 3. Germline lookup yields CDR1 SQVTM and CDR2 ANQGSEA. The CDR3 contains 14 residues. CDR3 DNA sequence: TGCAGCGTTGAAGTGACAGGGGGCGGAGAGACCCAGTACTTC. Protein: CSVEVTGGGETQYF.

This clonotype has at least ten counts. The chain links TRBV6-6 to TRBJ1-2, with 12 bases that match TRBD1. The CDR3 has 13 amino acids. The trim removed 2 bases at V and 8 bases at J, leaving 0 bases unmatched. Per the germline V gene, CDR1 is MNHNY and CDR2 is SVGAGI (reference sequence). The DNA for the CDR3 is TGTGCCAGCAGTTACGGGACAGGGGGCGGCTACACCTTC. Protein sequence: CASSYGTGGGYTF.

Ten or more counts support this clonotype. The V gene is TRBV20-1, the J gene TRBJ1-4; TRBD1 aligns across 7 bases. The CDR3 loop spans 14 amino acids. The germline V gene has CDR1 DFQATT and CDR2 SNEGSKA (reference sequence). After removal of 6 bases from V and 3 bases from J, the junction contained 7 bases not matched to a gene. DNA of the CDR3: TGCAGTGCCGTGGACAGGACAGCTAATGAAAAACTGTTTTTT. This translates into CSAVDRTANEKLFF.

This clonotype was seen a handful of times. J is TRBJ2-7 and V is TRBV9, with D perhaps given as TRBD1 or TRBD2 (5 bases each). Per germline, CDR1 SGDLS and CDR2 YYNGEE. This CDR3 spans 13 amino acids. Trimming removed 3 bases from V and 3 bases from J, with 10 bases in between. CDR3 sequence reads: CASSAGPHYEQYF. CDR3 DNA: TGTGCCAGCAGCGCGGGACCCCACTACGAGCAGTACTTC.

This clonotype appeared a few times. The rearrangement uses TRBV12-3 or TRBV12-4 and TRBJ2-1; 12 nucleotides align to TRBD2. V trimming: 5 bases; J trimming: 9 bases; junction bases outside the gene matches: 8. The CDR3 has 15 amino acids. The CDR3 here is CASSPLAGGDSEQFF. As DNA, the CDR3 is TGTGCCAGCAGTCCTCTAGCGGGAGGGGACAGTGAGCAGTTCTTC.

This clonotype was counted ten times or more. This rearrangement joins TRBV20-1 to TRBJ2-1; TRBD2 is a possible D gene (6 bases). This CDR3 is built from 14 residues. Germline V lookup: CDR1 DFQATT, CDR2 SNEGSKA (reference sequence). Trimming pared 0 bases from V and 6 bases from J, leaving 12 bases between. The CDR3 DNA reads TGCAGTGCTAGAGAACTAGCAACACTCAATGAGCAGTTCTTC. Protein sequence: CSARELATLNEQFF.

This clonotype has ten or more counts. The chain recombines TRBV28 with TRBJ2-1, with TRBD2 identical over 15 bases. The V and J ends lost 7 bases and 8 bases, in that order; junction bases with no gene match: 6. This CDR3 is built from 15 residues. The germline V gene has CDR1 MDHEN and CDR2 SYDVKM. Written as DNA, the CDR3 is TGTGCCAGCATCGACGGGACTAGCGGGAGGCATGAGCAGTTCTTC. Translated: CASIDGTSGRHEQFF.

The gene calls are TRBV4-3 and TRBJ2-2, with D uncertain. With 3 bases removed from V and 0 bases from J, the gap between germline ends came to 11 bases. Germline CDR1 is LGHNA and CDR2 is YSLEER. The CDR3 length is 16 residues. The CDR3 DNA reads as TGCGCCAGCAGCCAGGGGTACTATCCGAACACCGGGGAGCTGTTTTTT. Translated, it gives CASSQGYYPNTGELFF.

CDR3 sequence: CASSTGTDTQYF. CDR3 nucleotide sequence: TGTGCCAGCAGTACAGGCACAGATACGCAGTATTTT. The chain has TRBV6-1 and TRBJ2-3, with D hard to call. The CDR3 sequence is 12 residues long. The germline CDR1 and CDR2 sequences are MNHNS and SASEGT. V was cut by 5 bases and J by 1 base, with 4 bases left in between.

This clonotype was counted between two and nine times. The chain has TRBV20-1 and TRBJ2-5; the D is unclear. Germline V CDR1 and CDR2: DFQATT, SNEGSKA (reference sequence). CDR3 length: 16 amino acids. V shed 2 bases and J shed 0 bases, with 16 bases lying between them. CDR3 residues: CSARPVSLADQETQYF. CDR3 in DNA: TGCAGTGCTAGACCAGTCTCTTTGGCCGACCAAGAGACCCAGTACTTC.

This clonotype appeared many times. The V call is TRBV4-2, the J call TRBJ1-4, with unresolved D. The CDR3 loop spans 15 amino acids. Looked up from germline, CDR1 is LGHNA and CDR2 is YNFKEQ. V was pared by 4 bases and J by 7 bases, with 16 bases between. CDR3 sequence: CASSPQWGYGEKLFF. CDR3 coding DNA: TGTGCCAGCAGCCCCCAGTGGGGTTATGGTGAAAAACTGTTTTTT.

Here the CDR3 reads CASARGTGLVYEQYF. The DNA of the CDR3 is TGTGCCAGCGCTCGAGGGACAGGACTAGTATACGAGCAGTACTTC. The chain is built from TRBV27 and TRBJ2-7, with D possibly TRBD1 on 8 matching bases. CDR3 length: 15 amino acids. Germline V gene lookup returns CDR1 MNHEY and CDR2 SMNVEV (reference sequence). V was cut by 8 bases and J by 4 bases, with 21 bases left in between.

The table lists this clonotype with many counts. The V and J genes are TRBV19 and TRBJ2-1, with TRBD2 identical over 12 bases. Unmatched junction bases numbered 6, after V lost 5 bases and J lost 4 bases. This CDR3 spans 16 amino acids. CDR1 LNHDA and CDR2 SQIVND come from the germline V gene (reference sequence). The CDR3: CASSDLAGGSYNEQFF. For the CDR3, the DNA is TGTGCCAGTAGTGATCTAGCGGGAGGGTCTTACAATGAGCAGTTCTTC.

The CDR3 nucleotides read TGTGCCAGCTCAGAGGACAGGATCGAAGCTTTCTTT. The encoded protein is CASSEDRIEAFF. The V call is TRBV18, the J call TRBJ1-1; 7 bases match TRBD1. The V gene's germline CDR1 is KGHSH and CDR2 LQKENI. V shed 5 bases and J 8 bases; nucleotides not matched to a gene: 5. The CDR3 is 12 residues long.

This clonotype was recorded many times. This rearrangement joins TRBV20-1 to TRBJ2-1, with 13 bases identical to TRBD2. CDR3 length: 14 residues. Per germline, CDR1 DFQATT and CDR2 SNEGSKA (reference sequence). V dropped 4 bases and J dropped 9; count of bases not matched to a gene: 6. This CDR3 reads CSATRTSGSIEQFF. The CDR3 nucleotides are TGCAGTGCTACCCGGACTAGCGGGAGCATTGAGCAGTTCTTC.

This clonotype was seen more than once but under ten times. The rearrangement uses TRBV5-5 and TRBJ1-6; D is ambiguous. This CDR3 is built from 17 residues. With 0 bases removed from V and 7 bases from J, the gap between germline ends came to 17 bases. Germline CDR1 reads SGHKS; CDR2 reads YYEKEE (reference sequence). CDR3 sequence: CASSLVEEILRNSPLHF. As DNA, the CDR3 is TGTGCCAGCAGCTTGGTTGAGGAAATCTTAAGAAATTCACCCCTCCACTTT.

V is TRBV12-3 or TRBV12-4 and J is TRBJ1-1; tentatively, D is TRBD1 (5 bases). V gave up 1 base and J gave up 6 bases, with 12 bases separating them. There are 14 residues in the CDR3. The CDR3 sequence is CASSLGAGSPEAFF. CDR3 nucleotide sequence: TGTGCCAGCAGTTTAGGGGCAGGGAGTCCTGAAGCTTTCTTT.

This clonotype was picked up many times. The chain combines TRBV27 with TRBJ2-1; 10 nucleotides align to TRBD1. J was trimmed by 8 bases and V by 4 bases; bases with no gene match: 8. Germline CDR1 is MNHEY and CDR2 is SMNVEV (reference sequence). The CDR3 is 15 residues long. The DNA for the CDR3 is TGTGCCAGCAGTTCACCAGGACAGGGGGAACATGAGCAGTTCTTC. Encoded protein: CASSSPGQGEHEQFF.

V usage is TRBV6-1 and J usage is TRBJ2-7; 8 bases align to TRBD1. CDR1 and CDR2 from the germline V gene are MNHNS and SASEGT. CDR3 length: 17 residues. J gave up 3 bases and V 8 bases, and 18 bases lay outside the gene matches. The CDR3: CASAVSYRGTLVYEQYF. DNA of the CDR3: TGTGCCAGCGCGGTGTCGTACAGGGGGACGTTAGTCTACGAGCAGTACTTC.

This clonotype was counted only a few times. CDR3 in DNA: TGTGCCAGCAGTTCCATCCAGGGGGGCGAGACCCAGTACTTC. This translates into CASSSIQGGETQYF. This chain uses TRBV12-3 or TRBV12-4 with TRBJ2-5; a weak D match, TRBD1 (7 bases). There are 14 residues in the CDR3. V was shortened by 4 bases and J by 5 bases, with 14 bases between the two germline ends.

This clonotype was detected ten times or more. J is TRBJ2-2 and V is TRBV29-1; perhaps TRBD1 as D (6 bases). This CDR3 has 14 residues. V was trimmed by 3 bases and J by 4 bases, leaving 12 bases between them. CDR1 SQVTM and CDR2 ANQGSEA come from the germline V gene. CDR3 sequence: CSVDRGMSTGELFF. CDR3 coding DNA: TGCAGCGTTGATAGGGGGATGAGCACCGGGGAGCTGTTTTTT.